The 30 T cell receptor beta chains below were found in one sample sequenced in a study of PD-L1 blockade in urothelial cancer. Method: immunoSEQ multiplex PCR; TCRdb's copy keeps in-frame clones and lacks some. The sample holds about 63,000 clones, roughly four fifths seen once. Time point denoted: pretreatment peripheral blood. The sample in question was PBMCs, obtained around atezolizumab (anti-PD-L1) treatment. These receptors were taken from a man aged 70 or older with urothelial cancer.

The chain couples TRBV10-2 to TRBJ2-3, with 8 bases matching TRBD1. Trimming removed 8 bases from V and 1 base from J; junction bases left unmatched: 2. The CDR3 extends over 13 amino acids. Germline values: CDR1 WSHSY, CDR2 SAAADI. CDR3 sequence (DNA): TGCGCCAGCCCGGACAGGGGCACAGATACGCAGTATTTT. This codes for CASPDRGTDTQYF.

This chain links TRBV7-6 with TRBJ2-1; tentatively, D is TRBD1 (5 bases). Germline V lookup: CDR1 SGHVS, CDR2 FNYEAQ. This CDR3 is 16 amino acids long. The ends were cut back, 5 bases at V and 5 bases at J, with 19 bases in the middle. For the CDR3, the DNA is TGTGCCAGCAGCAGCTTAGGGGCAGGGTCTGACAATGAGCAGTTCTTC. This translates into CASSSLGAGSDNEQFF.

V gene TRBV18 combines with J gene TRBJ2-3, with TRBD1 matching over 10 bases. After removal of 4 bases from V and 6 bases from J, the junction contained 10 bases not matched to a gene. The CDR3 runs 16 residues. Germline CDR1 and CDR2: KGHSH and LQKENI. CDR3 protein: CASSQTGTGEADTQYF. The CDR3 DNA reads TGTGCCAGCTCACAAACCGGGACAGGGGAGGCGGATACGCAGTATTTT.

Here the CDR3 reads CASSEGSPGAEAFF. The CDR3 DNA reads TGTGCCAGCAGCGAGGGATCCCCTGGGGCTGAAGCTTTCTTT. The V and J genes are TRBV7-2 and TRBJ1-1, with D hard to call. The germline V gene encodes CDR1 SGHTA and CDR2 FQGNSA. Between the trimmed V and J ends, which lost 5 bases and 6 bases, there was a span of 16 bases. The CDR3 consists of 14 residues.

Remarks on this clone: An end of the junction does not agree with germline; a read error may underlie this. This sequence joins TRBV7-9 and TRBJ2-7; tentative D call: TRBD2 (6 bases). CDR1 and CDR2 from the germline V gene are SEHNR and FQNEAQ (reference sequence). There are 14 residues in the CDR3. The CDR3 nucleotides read TGTGCCAGCAGCCTAGCCGGGAGAGACTACGAGCAGTACTTC. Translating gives CASSLAGRDYEQYF.

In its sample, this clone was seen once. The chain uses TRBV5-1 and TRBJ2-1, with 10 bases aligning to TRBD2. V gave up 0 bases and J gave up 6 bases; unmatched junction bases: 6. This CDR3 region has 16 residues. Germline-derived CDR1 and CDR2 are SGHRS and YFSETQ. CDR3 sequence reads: CASSLVRTSGTNEQFF. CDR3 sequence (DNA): TGCGCCAGCAGCTTGGTTCGGACTAGCGGAACCAATGAGCAGTTCTTC.

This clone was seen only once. Here the CDR3 reads CASSILNEQFF. The CDR3, as DNA: TGTGCCAGTAGTATCCTCAATGAGCAGTTCTTC. V gene TRBV19 combines with J gene TRBJ2-1; D is unclear. Germline-derived CDR1 and CDR2 are LNHDA and SQIVND (reference sequence). The CDR3 extends over 11 amino acids. V lost 3 bases to trimming and J lost 6 bases, with 3 bases between them.

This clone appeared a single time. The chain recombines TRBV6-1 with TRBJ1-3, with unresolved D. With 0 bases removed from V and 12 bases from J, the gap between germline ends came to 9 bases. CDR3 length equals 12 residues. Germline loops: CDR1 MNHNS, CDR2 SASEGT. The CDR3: CASSEAEGYIYF. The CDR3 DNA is TGTGCCAGCAGTGAAGCCGAGGGTTACATATATTTT.

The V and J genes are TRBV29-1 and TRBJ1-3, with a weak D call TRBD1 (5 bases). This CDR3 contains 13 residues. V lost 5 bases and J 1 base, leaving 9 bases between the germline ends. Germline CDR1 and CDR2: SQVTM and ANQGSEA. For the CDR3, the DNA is TGCAGCGTTCGGGGGGGGTCTGGAAACACCATATATTTT. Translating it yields CSVRGGSGNTIYF.

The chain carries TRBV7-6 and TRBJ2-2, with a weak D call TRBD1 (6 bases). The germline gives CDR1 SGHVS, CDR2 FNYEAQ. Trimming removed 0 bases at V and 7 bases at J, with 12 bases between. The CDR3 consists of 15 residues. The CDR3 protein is CASSLAGTGNGELFF. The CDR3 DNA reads TGTGCCAGCAGCTTAGCTGGCACAGGGAACGGGGAGCTGTTTTTT.

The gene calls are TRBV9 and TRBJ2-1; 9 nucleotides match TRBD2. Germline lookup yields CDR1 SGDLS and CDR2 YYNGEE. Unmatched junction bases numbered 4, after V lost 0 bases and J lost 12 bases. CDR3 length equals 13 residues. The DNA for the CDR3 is TGTGCCAGCAGCGTAGAAGAGCGGGGGGCGCAGTTCTTC. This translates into CASSVEERGAQFF.

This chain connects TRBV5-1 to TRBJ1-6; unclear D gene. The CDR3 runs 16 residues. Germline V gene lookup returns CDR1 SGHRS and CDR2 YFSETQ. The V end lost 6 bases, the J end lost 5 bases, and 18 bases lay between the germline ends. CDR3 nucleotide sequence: TGCGCCAGCACCCAAGGGAGTTTCGCTAATAATTCACCCCTCCACTTT. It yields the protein CASTQGSFANNSPLHF.

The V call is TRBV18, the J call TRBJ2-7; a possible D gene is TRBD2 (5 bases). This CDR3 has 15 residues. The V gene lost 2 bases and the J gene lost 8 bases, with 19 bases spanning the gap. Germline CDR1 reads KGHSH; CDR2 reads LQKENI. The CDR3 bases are TGTGCCAGCTCACCAGAATCAAACCCGACTACGCAGCAGTACTTC. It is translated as CASSPESNPTTQQYF.

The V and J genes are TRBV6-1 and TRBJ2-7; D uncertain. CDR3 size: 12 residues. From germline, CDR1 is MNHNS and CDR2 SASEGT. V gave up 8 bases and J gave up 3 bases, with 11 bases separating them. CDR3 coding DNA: TGTGCCAGCGGCCAAGAAGTCTACGAGCAGTACTTC. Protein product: CASGQEVYEQYF.

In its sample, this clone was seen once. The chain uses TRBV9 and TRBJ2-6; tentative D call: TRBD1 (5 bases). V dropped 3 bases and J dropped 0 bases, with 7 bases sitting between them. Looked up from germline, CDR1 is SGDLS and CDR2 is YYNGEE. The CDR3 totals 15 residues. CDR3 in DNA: TGTGCCAGCAGCGCCAGGGTCTCTGGGGCCAACGTCCTGACTTTC. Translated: CASSARVSGANVLTF.

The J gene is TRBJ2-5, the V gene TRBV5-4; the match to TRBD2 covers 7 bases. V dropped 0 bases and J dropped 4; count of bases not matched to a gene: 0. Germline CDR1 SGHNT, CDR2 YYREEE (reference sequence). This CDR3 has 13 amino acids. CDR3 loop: CASSLAGGETQYF. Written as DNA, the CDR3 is TGTGCCAGCAGCTTGGCGGGGGGAGAGACCCAGTACTTC.

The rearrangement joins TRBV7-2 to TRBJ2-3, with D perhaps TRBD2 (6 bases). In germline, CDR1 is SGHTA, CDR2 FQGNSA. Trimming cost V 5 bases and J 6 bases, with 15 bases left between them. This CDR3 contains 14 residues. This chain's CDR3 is CASSPTSGLDTQYF. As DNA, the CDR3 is TGTGCCAGCAGCCCGACTAGTGGTCTGGATACGCAGTATTTT.

CDR3 protein: CASSYSSTSRGGETQYF. CDR3 DNA: TGTGCCAGCAGCTACTCCTCGACTAGTAGGGGCGGAGAGACCCAGTACTTC. The chain has TRBV11-2 and TRBJ2-5, with D tentatively TRBD2 (6 bases). The CDR3 extends over 17 amino acids. Germline V gives CDR1 SGHAT, CDR2 FQNNGV. With 4 bases removed from V and 4 bases from J, the gap between germline ends came to 22 bases. Together with reference TRBV11-2 and TRBJ2-5, the CDR3 gives the full variable domain: EAGVAQSPRYKIIEKRQSVAFWCNPISGHATLYWYQQILGQGPKLLIQFQNNGVVDDSQLPKDRFSAERLKGVDSTLKIQPAKLEDSAVYLCASSYSSTSRGGETQYFGPGTRLLVL.

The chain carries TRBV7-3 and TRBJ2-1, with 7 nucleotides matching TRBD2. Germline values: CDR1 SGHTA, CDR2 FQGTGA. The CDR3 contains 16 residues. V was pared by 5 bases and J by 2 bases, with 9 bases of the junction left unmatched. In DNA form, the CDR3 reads TGTGCCAGCAGCCAGGAACGCGGGAGCCCCTACAATGAGCAGTTCTTC. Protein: CASSQERGSPYNEQFF.

The CDR3 reads CASSEGFFRENHTGELFF. For the CDR3, the DNA is TGTGCCAGCAGTGAGGGTTTTTTTAGGGAGAATCACACCGGGGAGCTGTTTTTT. J is TRBJ2-2 and V is TRBV6-1, with a weak D call TRBD2 (5 bases). Between the trimmed V and J ends, which lost 3 bases and 3 bases, there was a span of 20 bases. The germline V gene has CDR1 MNHNS and CDR2 SASEGT. The CDR3 sequence is 18 residues long.

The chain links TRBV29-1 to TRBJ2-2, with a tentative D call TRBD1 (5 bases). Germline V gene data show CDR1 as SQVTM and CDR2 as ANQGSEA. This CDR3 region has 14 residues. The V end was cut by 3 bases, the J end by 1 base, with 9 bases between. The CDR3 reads CSVEPGQNTGELFF. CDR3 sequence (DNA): TGCAGCGTTGAGCCAGGGCAGAACACCGGGGAGCTGTTTTTT.

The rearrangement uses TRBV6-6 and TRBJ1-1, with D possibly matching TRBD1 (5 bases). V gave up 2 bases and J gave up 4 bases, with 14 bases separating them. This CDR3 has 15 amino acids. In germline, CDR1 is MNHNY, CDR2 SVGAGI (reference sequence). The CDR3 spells CASSYGQGVGTEAFF. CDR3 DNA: TGTGCCAGCAGTTACGGGCAGGGTGTGGGCACTGAAGCTTTCTTT.

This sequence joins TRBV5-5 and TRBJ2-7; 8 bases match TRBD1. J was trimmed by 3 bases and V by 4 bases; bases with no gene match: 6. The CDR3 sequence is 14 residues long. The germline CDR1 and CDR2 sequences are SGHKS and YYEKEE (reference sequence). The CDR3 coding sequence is TGTGCCAGCAGCGATAGACAGGGGAACTACGAGCAGTACTTC. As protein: CASSDRQGNYEQYF.

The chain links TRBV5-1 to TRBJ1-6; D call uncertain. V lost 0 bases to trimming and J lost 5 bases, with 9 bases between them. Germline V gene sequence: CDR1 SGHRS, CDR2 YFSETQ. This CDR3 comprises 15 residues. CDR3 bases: TGCGCCAGCAGCTTGGGGTACGCAGATAATTCACCCCTCCACTTT. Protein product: CASSLGYADNSPLHF.

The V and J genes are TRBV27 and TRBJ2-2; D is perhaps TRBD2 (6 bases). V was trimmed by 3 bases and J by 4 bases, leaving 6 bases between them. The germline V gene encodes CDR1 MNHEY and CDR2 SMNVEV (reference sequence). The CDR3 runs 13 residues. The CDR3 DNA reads TGTGCCAGCAGTTTCGGGAGCACCGGGGAGCTGTTTTTT. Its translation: CASSFGSTGELFF.

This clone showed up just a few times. The CDR3 reads CASSPQTGLSSYEQYF. The CDR3 nucleotides are TGCGCCAGCAGCCCCCAGACAGGACTCTCCTCCTACGAGCAGTACTTC. The chain joins TRBV5-1 to TRBJ2-7; D is perhaps TRBD1 (6 bases). Trimming shortened V by 4 bases and J by 0 bases, and 17 bases separated the two germline ends. The germline V gene has CDR1 SGHRS and CDR2 YFSETQ. The CDR3 has 16 residues.

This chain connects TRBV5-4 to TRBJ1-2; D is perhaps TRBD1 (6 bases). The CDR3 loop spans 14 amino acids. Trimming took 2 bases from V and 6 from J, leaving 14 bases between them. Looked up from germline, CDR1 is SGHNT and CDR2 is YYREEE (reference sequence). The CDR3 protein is CASSFSGGADGYTF. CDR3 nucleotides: TGTGCCAGCAGCTTTTCGGGGGGCGCGGATGGCTACACCTTC.

CDR3 sequence reads: CASSLGGQGDYGYTF. CDR3 nucleotide sequence: TGTGCCAGCAGCTTAGGAGGACAGGGGGACTATGGCTACACCTTC. The chain combines TRBV7-8 with TRBJ1-2; the match to TRBD1 covers 10 bases. The CDR3 sequence is 15 residues long. V gave up 1 base and J gave up 3 bases; unmatched junction bases: 2. Germline CDR1 is SGHVS and CDR2 is FQNEAQ. The full variable domain, in which reference TRBV7-8 and TRBJ1-2 provide the parts outside the CDR3, is GAGVSQSPRYKVAKRGQDVALRCDPISGHVSLFWYQQALGQGPEFLTYFQNEAQLDKSGLPSDRFFAERPEGSVSTLKIQRTQQEDSAVYLCASSLGGQGDYGYTFGSGTRLTVV.

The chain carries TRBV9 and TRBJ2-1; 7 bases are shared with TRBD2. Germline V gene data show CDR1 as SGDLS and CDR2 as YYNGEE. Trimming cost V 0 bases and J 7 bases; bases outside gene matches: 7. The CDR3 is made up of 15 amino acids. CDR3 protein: CASSVGTREWNEQFF. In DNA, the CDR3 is TGTGCCAGCAGCGTAGGGACTAGGGAGTGGAATGAGCAGTTCTTC.

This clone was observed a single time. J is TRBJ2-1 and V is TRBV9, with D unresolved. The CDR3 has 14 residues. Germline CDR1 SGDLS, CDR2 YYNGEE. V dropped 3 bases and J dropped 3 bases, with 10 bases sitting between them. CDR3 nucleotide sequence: TGTGCCAGCAGCGCCGACTCAAACTACAATGAGCAGTTCTTC. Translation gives CASSADSNYNEQFF.